Below, 25 T cell receptor beta chains from the same sample are listed, as sequenced in a study of shared clonotypes between healthy human individuals. Assay: immunoSEQ multiplex PCR; the TCRdb copy retains only in-frame clones and omits some. Among about 500,000 clones listed, roughly three quarters were seen once. The sequenced sample consisted of PBMCs. The receptors originated from a woman in her thirties or forties in good health. Some clones in this sample may be carry-over from other donors' samples.

This chain links TRBV5-4 with TRBJ2-5, with TRBD1 matching over 9 bases. The germline V gene has CDR1 SGHNT and CDR2 YYREEE (reference sequence). The CDR3 extends over 16 amino acids. Losses at the gene ends were 0 bases for V and 5 bases for J; bases not matched to a gene: 8. CDR3 protein: CASSLESTGGGETQYF. The CDR3 nucleotides read TGTGCCAGCAGCTTGGAGAGCACAGGGGGCGGGGAGACCCAGTACTTC.

This clone was counted ten times or more. J is TRBJ2-6 and V is TRBV30; weak D call: TRBD2 (6 bases). CDR3 length: 15 amino acids. The germline V gene has CDR1 GTSNPN and CDR2 SVGIG (reference sequence). V lost 2 bases to trimming and J lost 4 bases, with 12 bases between them. The CDR3 protein is CAWSSGVRGANVLTF. DNA of the CDR3: TGTGCCTGGAGTTCGGGGGTACGAGGGGCCAACGTCCTGACTTTC.

J is TRBJ2-5 and V is TRBV7-2, with TRBD1 matching over 9 bases. Germline CDR1 reads SGHTA; CDR2 reads FQGNSA. The CDR3 has 17 residues. Trimming took 3 bases from V and 1 from J; bases not matched to a gene: 9. The CDR3 is CASSLIVDRGFQETQYF. CDR3 bases: TGTGCCAGCAGCTTGATTGTGGACAGGGGTTTCCAAGAGACCCAGTACTTC.

The chain has TRBV20-1 and TRBJ2-7; TRBD2 is a possible D gene (5 bases). Trimming removed 7 bases from V and 2 bases from J, with 9 bases in between. The CDR3 has 11 amino acids. From germline, CDR1 is DFQATT and CDR2 SNEGSKA (reference sequence). The DNA for the CDR3 is TGCAGTGGTCGGGAAACCTACGAGCAGTACTTC. Its protein product is CSGRETYEQYF.

This clone was detected a few times. The gene calls are TRBV5-1 and TRBJ1-5, with 7 bases identical to TRBD1. The CDR3 runs 15 residues. J lost 4 bases, V lost 0 bases, and 4 bases had no gene match. CDR1 is SGHRS and CDR2 is YFSETQ in the germline V gene. DNA for the CDR3: TGCGCCAGCAGCTTGGGACAGGGAGAAAATCAGCCCCAGCATTTT. It specifies CASSLGQGENQPQHF.

On this clone itself: The junction and the germline gene differ at one end; a read error may be behind it. This specimen includes other DNA sequences encoding the same CDR3. The chain uses TRBV6-1 and TRBJ1-3; D uncertain. Germline CDR1 reads MNHNS; CDR2 reads SASEGT. This CDR3 is 15 amino acids long. The CDR3 spells CASSSDAPSGNTIYF. In nucleotides, the CDR3 is TGTGCCAGCAGCAGCGATGCCCCCTCTGGGAACACCATATATTTT.

In its sample, this clone was seen once. The chain uses TRBV6-5 and TRBJ2-2; TRBD2 agrees at 7 bases. The CDR3 length is 13 residues. Germline V gene data show CDR1 as MNHEY and CDR2 as SVGAGI. V lost 8 bases, J lost 6 bases, and 6 bases stayed unmatched. The CDR3 coding sequence is TGTGCCAGCGCGGCGGGAGTGGCCGGGGAGCTGTTTTTT. It encodes CASAAGVAGELFF.

The gene calls are TRBV9 and TRBJ1-4; tentative D call: TRBD1 (5 bases). Germline loops: CDR1 SGDLS, CDR2 YYNGEE. This CDR3 has 16 amino acids. The V end was cut by 2 bases, the J end by 5 bases, with 16 bases between. In DNA form, the CDR3 reads TGTGCCAGCAGCGTCGACCCTCGGGGGGGAAATGAAAAACTGTTTTTT. Its protein is CASSVDPRGGNEKLFF. The full variable domain, completed using reference TRBV9 and TRBJ1-4, is DSGVTQTPKHLITATGQRVTLRCSPRSGDLSVYWYQQSLDQGLQFLIQYYNGEERAKGNILERFSAQQFPDLHSELNLSSLELGDSALYFCASSVDPRGGNEKLFFGSGTQLSVL.

With regard to this clone: This sample also contains other DNA sequences that code for the same CDR3. V and J are TRBV28 and TRBJ1-5, with a weak D call TRBD1 (6 bases). The CDR3 loop spans 13 amino acids. Germline assignment: CDR1 MDHEN and CDR2 SYDVKM. V dropped 6 bases and J dropped 4 bases, with 10 bases sitting between them. This chain's CDR3 is CASSLDSNQPQHF. CDR3 sequence (DNA): TGTGCCAGCAGCCTGGACAGTAATCAGCCCCAGCATTTT.

V and J are TRBV5-1 and TRBJ2-3, with a possible D match to TRBD2 (6 bases). Germline CDR1 and CDR2: SGHRS and YFSETQ. The ends were cut back, 4 bases at V and 1 base at J, with 13 bases in the middle. The CDR3 loop spans 15 amino acids. CDR3 sequence: CASSVNKRGTDTQYF. In DNA form, the CDR3 reads TGCGCCAGCAGCGTGAATAAGCGGGGCACAGATACGCAGTATTTT.

This clone has just a few counts. The chain links TRBV30 to TRBJ1-6; D may be TRBD1 (5 bases). CDR3 length: 15 residues. CDR1 and CDR2 from the germline V gene are GTSNPN and SVGIG (reference sequence). Trimming shortened V by 2 bases and J by 7 bases, and 15 bases separated the two germline ends. DNA of the CDR3: TGTGCCTGGAGTAGGGGCGGGACCGAGAATTCACCCCTCCACTTT. It codes for CAWSRGGTENSPLHF. Complete variable domain (other parts from reference TRBV30 and TRBJ1-6): SQTIHQWPATLVQPVGSPLSLECTVEGTSNPNLYWYRQAAGRGLQLLFYSVGIGQISSEVPQNLSASRPQDRQFILSSKKLLLSDSGFYLCAWSRGGTENSPLHFGNGTRLTVT.

Remarks on this clone: This likely came from a read error, as a far larger clone is one base away. The chain joins TRBV11-2 to TRBJ2-7; D tentatively fits TRBD1 or TRBD2 (6 bases each). CDR1 SGHAT and CDR2 FQNNGV come from the germline V gene. The germline V and J ends were trimmed by 1 base and 5 bases, with 15 bases remaining between them. CDR3 size: 15 residues. CDR3 nucleotides: TGTGCCAGCAGCTTAGGACGGGGGCCGCGGCACGAGCAGTACTTC. Its translation is CASSLGRGPRHEQYF.

This rearrangement joins TRBV4-1 to TRBJ1-5, with D perhaps matching TRBD1 (6 bases). Trimming shortened V by 1 base and J by 0 bases, and 10 bases separated the two germline ends. The CDR3 is made up of 16 amino acids. CDR1 and CDR2 (germline): MGHRA, YSYEKL. The CDR3 sequence is CASSQGQASSNQPQHF. CDR3 sequence (DNA): TGCGCCAGCAGCCAAGGACAGGCCTCTAGCAATCAGCCCCAGCATTTT.

With respect to this clone: A far larger clone is one nucleotide away, so this likely arose from a read error. The same CDR3 also results from other DNA sequences found in this sample. The chain couples TRBV7-9 to TRBJ2-1; D unresolved. Germline V CDR1 and CDR2: SEHNR, FQNEAQ (reference sequence). V was cut by 5 bases and J by 5 bases, with 13 bases left in between. There are 14 residues in the CDR3. In nucleotides, the CDR3 is TGTGCCAGCAGCCTACTGACGGGTAACAATGAGCAGTTCTTC. Amino acids: CASSLLTGNNEQFF.

V and J are TRBV5-1 and TRBJ2-7, with TRBD2 matching over 9 bases. V dropped 6 bases and J dropped 7; count of bases not matched to a gene: 14. This CDR3 is 15 amino acids long. CDR1 is SGHRS, CDR2 YFSETQ, per germline. Here the CDR3 reads CASKVDPGLAREQYF. CDR3 nucleotide sequence: TGCGCCAGCAAAGTAGACCCTGGACTAGCGAGGGAGCAGTACTTC.

Comments on this clone: This specimen includes other DNA sequences encoding the same CDR3. The chain joins TRBV5-1 to TRBJ1-2, with TRBD1 matching over 9 bases. This CDR3 is built from 15 residues. The ends lost 3 bases at V and 2 bases at J; junction bases unmatched: 5. The germline V gene has CDR1 SGHRS and CDR2 YFSETQ. As DNA, the CDR3 is TGCGCCAGCAGCTACGGGACAGGGACCAACTATGGCTACACCTTC. Translation gives CASSYGTGTNYGYTF.

This clone was detected only a few times. Given a far larger clone just one base away, this is likely a sequencing read error. This chain joins TRBV30 and TRBJ1-2, with 11 bases matching TRBD1. CDR3 length equals 14 residues. J lost 4 bases, V lost 6 bases, and 7 bases had no gene match. CDR1 and CDR2 from the germline V gene are GTSNPN and SVGIG (reference sequence). The CDR3 loop reads CACGQGAPFYGYTF. CDR3 DNA sequence: TGTGCCTGTGGACAGGGGGCCCCCTTCTATGGCTACACCTTC.

The chain has TRBV6-1 and TRBJ2-6; 10 bases map to TRBD1. Germline trimming cut 8 bases from V and 0 bases from J; bases unmatched to any gene: 1. CDR1 is MNHNS, CDR2 SASEGT, per germline. The CDR3 runs 15 residues. CDR3 sequence reads: CASGTGASGANVLTF. For the CDR3, the DNA is TGTGCCAGCGGGACAGGGGCCTCTGGGGCCAACGTCCTGACTTTC.

This chain uses TRBV20-1 with TRBJ2-5; D unresolved. CDR3 length equals 11 residues. Trimming took 0 bases from V and 7 from J, leaving 6 bases between them. In germline, CDR1 is DFQATT, CDR2 SNEGSKA (reference sequence). CDR3 sequence: CSARDRVTQYF. In DNA form, the CDR3 reads TGCAGTGCTAGAGACCGAGTGACCCAGTACTTC.

CDR3 sequence reads: CASSESETQYF. For the CDR3, the DNA is TGCGCCAGCAGTGAGTCGGAGACCCAGTACTTC. The chain couples TRBV10-2 to TRBJ2-5; D uncertain. Per the germline V gene, CDR1 is WSHSY and CDR2 is SAAADI. Trimming took 0 bases from V and 5 from J, leaving 1 base between them. The length of the CDR3 is 11 residues.

Only a few counts were recorded for this clone. This chain connects TRBV11-2 to TRBJ2-3; D call uncertain. The CDR3 consists of 16 residues. The germline CDR1 and CDR2 sequences are SGHAT and FQNNGV. The V end lost 3 bases, the J end lost 0 bases, and 13 bases lay between the germline ends. The CDR3 loop reads CASSLAGYASTDTQYF. The CDR3 coding sequence is TGTGCCAGCAGCTTGGCAGGTTACGCTAGCACAGATACGCAGTATTTT.

This clone appeared a single time. V usage is TRBV30 and J usage is TRBJ1-1; 7 nucleotides line up with TRBD1. V trimming: 2 bases; J trimming: 6 bases; junction bases outside the gene matches: 3. The CDR3 totals 12 residues. Germline V lookup: CDR1 GTSNPN, CDR2 SVGIG (reference sequence). Here the CDR3 DNA reads TGTGCCTGGAGTCAGGGGGGCCCTGAAGCTTTCTTT. It translates to CAWSQGGPEAFF.

Remarks on this clone: One base separates it from a far larger clone, so it is likely a read error. The chain has TRBV14 and TRBJ1-2; D uncertain. The CDR3 runs to 13 residues. CDR1 and CDR2 from the germline V gene are SGHDN and FVKESK. V lost 1 base, J lost 7 bases, and 10 bases lay in between. The CDR3 sequence is CASSQGLGFGYTF. The CDR3 region has the DNA TGTGCCAGCAGCCAAGGCTTGGGGTTTGGCTACACCTTC.

The chain couples TRBV6-5 to TRBJ2-2, with 8 nucleotides matching TRBD2. V lost 2 bases, J lost 7 bases, and 3 bases stayed unmatched. The CDR3 has 14 residues. In germline, CDR1 is MNHEY, CDR2 SVGAGI. DNA of the CDR3: TGTGCCAGCAGTTACCGGAGCGGGGGCGGGGAGCTGTTTTTT. It encodes CASSYRSGGGELFF.

This clone was counted once. This may stem from a read error, because a much larger clone lies one nucleotide away. The V call is TRBV7-9, the J call TRBJ2-1; a weak D match, TRBD2 (6 bases). Trimming cost V 1 base and J 12 bases, with 16 bases left between them. CDR3 length: 14 residues. Per the germline V gene, CDR1 is SEHNR and CDR2 is FQNEAQ (reference sequence). The CDR3 region has the DNA TGTGCCAGCAGCTTAGGGGGACTTCAATATGGGCAGTTCTTC. This codes for CASSLGGLQYGQFF.